The 8 T cell receptor beta chains listed next were all sequenced from one sample in a study of breast tumors, draining lymph nodes, adjacent tissues. TCRdb used MiXCR to reprocess the multiplex PCR reads, holding one entry per CDR3 protein. Here the sample spans about 47,000 distinct CDR3 sequences, about 23% being singletons. Sequences were obtained from breast tumor tissue. All receptors derive from a female donor with breast cancer. Some clones in this sample may be carry-over from other donors' samples.

In its sample, this clonotype was seen many times. The rearrangement joins TRBV30 to TRBJ2-7, with 7 bases that match TRBD1. The germline CDR1 and CDR2 sequences are GTSNPN and SVGIG (reference sequence). The CDR3 contains 16 residues. Trimming cost V 0 bases and J 0 bases; bases outside gene matches: 8. The CDR3 region has the DNA TGTGCCTGGAGTGTACTCAAGGGGGCAAGCTCCTACGAGCAGTACTTC. It translates to CAWSVLKGASSYEQYF.

The rearrangement links TRBV20-1 to TRBJ1-5, with 7 bases aligning to TRBD1. Trimming at V came to 1 base and at J to 2 bases, leaving 8 bases not matched to a gene. Germline CDR1 DFQATT, CDR2 SNEGSKA (reference sequence). The CDR3 loop spans 16 amino acids. The CDR3 DNA is TGCAGTGCTAGAGTCCCCGGGCAGGGGGGCAATCAGCCCCAGCATTTT. It encodes CSARVPGQGGNQPQHF.

To note about this clonotype: A much more abundant neighbour one base away suggests this may be a read error. The chain has TRBV4-1 and TRBJ1-2, with D possibly being TRBD1 (6 bases). V was trimmed by 0 bases and J by 13 bases, leaving 21 bases between them. Germline CDR1 and CDR2: MGHRA and YSYEKL. The CDR3 sequence is 15 residues long. Written as DNA, the CDR3 is TGCGCCAGCAGCCAAGATCGGCGCCTGGGGGCGAGCTGCACCTTC. Residues: CASSQDRRLGASCTF.

V and J are TRBV12-3 or TRBV12-4 and TRBJ2-3, with 7 bases aligning to TRBD2. The junction had 5 bases not matched to a gene; V was cut back by 2 bases and J by 6 bases. CDR3 length: 14 amino acids. Here the CDR3 DNA reads TGTGCCAGCAGTTTAACTAGCGTCTCGGATACGCAGTATTTT. It is translated as CASSLTSVSDTQYF.

This clonotype has at least ten counts. The chain couples TRBV11-3 to TRBJ1-2; weak D call: TRBD1 (5 bases). CDR1 is SGHNT and CDR2 is YENEEA in the germline V gene. V shed 7 bases and J shed 0 bases, with 18 bases lying between them. The CDR3 extends over 16 amino acids. This CDR3 is CASISQGGNTNYGYTF. DNA of the CDR3: TGTGCCAGCATATCCCAGGGAGGCAATACTAACTATGGCTACACCTTC.

In its sample, this clonotype was seen many times. This chain uses TRBV30 with TRBJ1-6; the D is unclear. The CDR3 contains 13 residues. Germline lookup yields CDR1 GTSNPN and CDR2 SVGIG (reference sequence). Deletions cut 7 bases from V and 7 bases from J, with 14 bases between. The CDR3 reads CASTQGWNSPLHF. DNA of the CDR3: TGTGCCTCGACACAAGGGTGGAATTCACCCCTCCACTTT. The entire variable domain, with the rest obtained from reference TRBV30 and TRBJ1-6, is as follows: SQTIHQWPATLVQPVGSPLSLECTVEGTSNPNLYWYRQAAGRGLQLLFYSVGIGQISSEVPQNLSASRPQDRQFILSSKKLLLSDSGFYLCASTQGWNSPLHFGNGTRLTVT.

This clonotype has a handful of counts. J is TRBJ2-7 and V is TRBV6-1; 7 bases match TRBD1. Trimming removed 6 bases from V and 0 bases from J; junction bases left unmatched: 8. The CDR3 is 15 residues long. In germline, CDR1 is MNHNS, CDR2 SASEGT. The CDR3 coding sequence is TGTGCCAGCAGCAGACGACAGGGAGACTCCTACGAGCAGTACTTC. Translated: CASSRRQGDSYEQYF.

Concerning this clonotype: A junction boundary mismatches the germline segment, possibly from a read error. The J gene is TRBJ1-2, the V gene TRBV12-3 or TRBV12-4; 10 bases agree with TRBD1. CDR3 size: 15 residues. For the CDR3, the DNA is TGTGCCAGCAGTGTAGGACAGGGGGGCAACTGTGGCTACACCTTC. Protein product: CASSVGQGGNCGYTF.